The 2 T cell receptor beta chains given below trace back to one sample, sequenced in a study of Graves' ophthalmopathy and Graves' hyperthyroidism. The TCR beta CDR3 regions underwent amplification from RNA transcripts. Second-round multiplex PCR followed a first-round RT-PCR using HTBI primers. TCRdb processed the multiplex PCR reads anew with MiXCR; each CDR3 protein has one entry. The table lists about 160,000 distinct CDR3 sequences, over 35% of them singletons. The sequencing sample was made of peripheral blood. All receptors derive from a woman aged 40 to 50 with Graves' ophthalmopathy.

Many counts were recorded for this clonotype. This chain uses TRBV28 with TRBJ1-1; no firm D call. Trimming removed 3 bases from V and 7 bases from J, with 6 bases in between. The CDR3 is 11 amino acids. Looked up from germline, CDR1 is MDHEN and CDR2 is SYDVKM. CDR3 bases: TGTGCCAGCAGTTTTTTGGGTGAAGCTTTCTTT. It translates to CASSFLGEAFF. Together with reference TRBV28 and TRBJ1-1, the CDR3 gives the full variable domain: DVKVTQSSRYLVKRTGEKVFLECVQDMDHENMFWYRQDPGLGLRLIYFSYDVKMKEKGDIPEGYSVSREKKERFSLILESASTNQTSMYLCASSFLGEAFFGQGTRLTVV.

This clonotype was seen repeatedly, ten times or more. The chain uses TRBV6-5 and TRBJ1-5; no firm D call. The length of the CDR3 is 14 residues. Germline assignment: CDR1 MNHEY and CDR2 SVGAGI. The V gene lost 0 bases and the J gene lost 11 bases, with 14 bases spanning the gap. The CDR3 nucleotides read TGTGCCAGCAGTTACTCCATCGAAGGTTCAGCCCAGCATTTT. Protein product: CASSYSIEGSAQHF.